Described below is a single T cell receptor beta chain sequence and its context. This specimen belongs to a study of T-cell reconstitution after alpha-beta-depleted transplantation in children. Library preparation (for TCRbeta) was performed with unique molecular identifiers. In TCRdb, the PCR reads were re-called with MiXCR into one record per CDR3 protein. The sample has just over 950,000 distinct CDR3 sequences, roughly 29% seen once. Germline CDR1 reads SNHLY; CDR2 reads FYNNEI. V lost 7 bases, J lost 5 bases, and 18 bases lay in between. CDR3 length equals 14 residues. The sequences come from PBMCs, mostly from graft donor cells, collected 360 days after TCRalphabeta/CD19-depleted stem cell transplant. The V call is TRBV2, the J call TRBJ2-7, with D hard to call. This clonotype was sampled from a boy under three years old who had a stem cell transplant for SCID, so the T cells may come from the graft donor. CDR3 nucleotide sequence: TGTGCCAGCACCTCGCAGTCGTTCGGCGACGAGCAGTACTTC. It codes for CASTSQSFGDEQYF.